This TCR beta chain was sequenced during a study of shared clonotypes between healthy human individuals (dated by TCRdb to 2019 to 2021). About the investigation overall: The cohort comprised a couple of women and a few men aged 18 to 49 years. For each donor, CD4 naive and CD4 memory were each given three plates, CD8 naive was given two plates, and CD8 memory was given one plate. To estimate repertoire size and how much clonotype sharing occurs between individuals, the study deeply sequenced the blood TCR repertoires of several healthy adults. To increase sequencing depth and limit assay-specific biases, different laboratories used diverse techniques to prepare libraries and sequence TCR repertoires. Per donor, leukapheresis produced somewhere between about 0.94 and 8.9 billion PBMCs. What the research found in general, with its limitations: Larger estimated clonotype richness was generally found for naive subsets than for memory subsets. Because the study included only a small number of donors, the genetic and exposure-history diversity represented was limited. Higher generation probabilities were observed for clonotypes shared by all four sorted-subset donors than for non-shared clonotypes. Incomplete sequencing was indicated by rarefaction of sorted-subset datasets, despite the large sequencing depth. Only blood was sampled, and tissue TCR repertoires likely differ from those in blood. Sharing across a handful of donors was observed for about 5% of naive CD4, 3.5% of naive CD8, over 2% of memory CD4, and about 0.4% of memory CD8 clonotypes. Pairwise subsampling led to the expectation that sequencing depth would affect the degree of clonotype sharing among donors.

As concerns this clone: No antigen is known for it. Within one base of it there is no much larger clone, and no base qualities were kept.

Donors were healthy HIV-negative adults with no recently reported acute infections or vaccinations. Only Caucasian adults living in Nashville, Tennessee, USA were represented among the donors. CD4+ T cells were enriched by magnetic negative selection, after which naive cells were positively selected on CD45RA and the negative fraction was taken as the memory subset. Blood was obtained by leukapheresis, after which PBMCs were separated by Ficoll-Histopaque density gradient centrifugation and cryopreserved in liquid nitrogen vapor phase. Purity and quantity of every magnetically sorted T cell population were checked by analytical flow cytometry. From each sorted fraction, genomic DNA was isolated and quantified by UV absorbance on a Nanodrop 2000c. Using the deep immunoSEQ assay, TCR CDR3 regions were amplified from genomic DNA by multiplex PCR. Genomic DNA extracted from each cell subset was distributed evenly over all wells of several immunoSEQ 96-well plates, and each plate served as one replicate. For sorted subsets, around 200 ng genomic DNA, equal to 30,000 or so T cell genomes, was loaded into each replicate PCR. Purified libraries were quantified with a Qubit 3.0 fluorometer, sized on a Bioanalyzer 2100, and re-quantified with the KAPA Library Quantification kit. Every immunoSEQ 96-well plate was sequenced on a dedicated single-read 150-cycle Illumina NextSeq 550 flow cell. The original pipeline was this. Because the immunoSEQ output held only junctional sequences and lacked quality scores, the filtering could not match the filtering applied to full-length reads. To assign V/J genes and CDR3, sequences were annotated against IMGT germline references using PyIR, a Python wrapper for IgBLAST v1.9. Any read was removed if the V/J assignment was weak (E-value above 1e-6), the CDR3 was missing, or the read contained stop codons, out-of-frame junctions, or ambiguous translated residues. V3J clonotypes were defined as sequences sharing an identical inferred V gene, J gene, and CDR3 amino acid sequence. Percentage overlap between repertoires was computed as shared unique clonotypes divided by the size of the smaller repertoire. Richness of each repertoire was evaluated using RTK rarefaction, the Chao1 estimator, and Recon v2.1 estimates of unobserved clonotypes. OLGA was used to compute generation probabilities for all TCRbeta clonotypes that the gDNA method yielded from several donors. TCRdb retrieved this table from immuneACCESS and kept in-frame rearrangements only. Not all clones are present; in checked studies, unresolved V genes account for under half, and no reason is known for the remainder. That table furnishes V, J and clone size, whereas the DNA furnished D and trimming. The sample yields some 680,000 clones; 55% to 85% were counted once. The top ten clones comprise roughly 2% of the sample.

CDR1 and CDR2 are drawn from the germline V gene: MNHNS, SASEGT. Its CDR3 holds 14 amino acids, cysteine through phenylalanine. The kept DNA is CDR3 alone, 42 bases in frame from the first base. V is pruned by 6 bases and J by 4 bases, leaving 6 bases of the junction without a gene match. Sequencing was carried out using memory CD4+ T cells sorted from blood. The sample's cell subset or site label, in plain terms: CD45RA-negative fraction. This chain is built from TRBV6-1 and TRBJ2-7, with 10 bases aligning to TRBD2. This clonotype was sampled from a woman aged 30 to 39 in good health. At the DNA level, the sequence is TGTGCCAGCAGGGTACTAGCGGGACCTTACGAGCAGTACTTC. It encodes CASRVLAGPYEQYF.